The 5 T cell receptor beta chains below all came from one sample that was sequenced in a study of T cell responses to AZD1222 COVID-19 vaccine. The table came from immunoSEQ multiplex PCR; TCRdb's copy has only in-frame clones and leaves some out. The sample has 150,000 to 200,000 clones, more than 85% seen once; the top ten hold roughly 1.2%. The sequencing used peripheral blood, collected 28 days after the second AZD1222 dose. These receptor sequences come from an adult who received the AZD1222 COVID-19 vaccine.

V gene TRBV25-1 combines with J gene TRBJ1-5, with a possible D match to TRBD1 (5 bases). Trimming cost V 4 bases and J 7 bases, with 11 bases left between them. Germline lookup yields CDR1 MGHDK and CDR2 SYGVNS. The CDR3 spans 13 residues. CDR3 sequence (DNA): TGTGCCAGCAGTGCCAGGGTCGACCAGCCCCAGCATTTT. It encodes CASSARVDQPQHF.

The chain employs TRBV7-8 and TRBJ2-5; TRBD2 agrees at 10 bases. There are 16 residues in the CDR3. J lost 1 base, V lost 5 bases, and 7 bases had no gene match. Germline CDR1 reads SGHVS; CDR2 reads FQNEAQ. CDR3 DNA: TGTGCCAGCAGCCCGCGAGGACTAGCGGCCCAAGAGACCCAGTACTTC. This codes for CASSPRGLAAQETQYF.

The V call is TRBV5-5, the J call TRBJ1-5, with D possibly being TRBD1 (5 bases). V lost 1 base and J 4 bases, leaving 9 bases between the germline ends. From germline, CDR1 is SGHKS and CDR2 YYEKEE (reference sequence). CDR3 length: 14 residues. This CDR3 is CASSLPGGNQPQHF. In nucleotides, the CDR3 is TGTGCCAGCAGCTTGCCTGGGGGGAATCAGCCCCAGCATTTT.

A single count supports this clone. This chain connects TRBV5-1 to TRBJ2-5; a possible D gene is TRBD2 (6 bases). V was clipped by 0 bases and J by 7 bases, with 13 bases between them. The CDR3 totals 14 residues. Looked up from germline, CDR1 is SGHRS and CDR2 is YFSETQ. CDR3 coding DNA: TGCGCCAGCAGCTTGGTACAGGAGGGTGGGACCCAGTACTTC. This gives the protein CASSLVQEGGTQYF.

The chain is built from TRBV6-2 or TRBV6-3 and TRBJ2-2, with 7 bases lining up with TRBD2. With V trimmed by 6 bases and J by 0 bases, 4 bases remained unmatched. The CDR3 contains 15 residues. The V gene's germline CDR1 is MNHEY and CDR2 SVGEGT. The CDR3 DNA sequence: TGTGCCAGCAGGCCTCTAGCGGCGAACACCGGGGAGCTGTTTTTT. Translated: CASRPLAANTGELFF.